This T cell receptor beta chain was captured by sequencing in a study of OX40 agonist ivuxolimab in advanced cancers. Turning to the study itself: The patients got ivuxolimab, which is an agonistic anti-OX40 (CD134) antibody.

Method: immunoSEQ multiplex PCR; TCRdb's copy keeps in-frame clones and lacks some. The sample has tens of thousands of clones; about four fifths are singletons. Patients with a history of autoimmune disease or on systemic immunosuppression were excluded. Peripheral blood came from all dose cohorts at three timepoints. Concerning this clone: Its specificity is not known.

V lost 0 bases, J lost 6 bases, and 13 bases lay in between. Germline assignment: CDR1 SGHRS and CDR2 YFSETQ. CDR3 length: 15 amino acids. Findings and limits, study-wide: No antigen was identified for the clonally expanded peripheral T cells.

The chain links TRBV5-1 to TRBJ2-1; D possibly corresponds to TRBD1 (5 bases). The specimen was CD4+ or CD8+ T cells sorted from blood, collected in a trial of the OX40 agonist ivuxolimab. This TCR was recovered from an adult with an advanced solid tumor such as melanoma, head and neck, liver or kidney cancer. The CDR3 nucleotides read TGCGCCAGCAGCTTGGAGGGGTACTTCGGCAATGAGCAGTTCTTC. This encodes CASSLEGYFGNEQFF.